This section outlines one T cell receptor (beta chain) sequence together with its context. TCRdb's table, derived via immunoSEQ multiplex PCR, lists solely in-frame clones and lacks some. The sample has around 230,000 clones; roughly 88% are singletons. The data derive from a study of blood T cell repertoires in COVID-19. Across the study: PBMCs, B-cell-depleted T cells, or T cells were the source of the cDNA or gDNA that made up the material.

With V trimmed by 4 bases and J by 7 bases, 2 bases remained unmatched. This CDR3 contains 13 residues. Per the germline V gene, CDR1 is MRHNA and CDR2 is SNTAGT. J is TRBJ1-2 and V is TRBV6-4; 11 nucleotides line up with TRBD1. Material: PBMCs or T cells enriched from blood (not recorded which). This clonotype was obtained from a woman aged 40 to 50 with acute COVID-19. CDR3 sequence reads: CASSVGTGGGYTF. The CDR3 DNA sequence: TGTGCCAGCAGTGTTGGGACAGGGGGTGGCTACACCTTC.